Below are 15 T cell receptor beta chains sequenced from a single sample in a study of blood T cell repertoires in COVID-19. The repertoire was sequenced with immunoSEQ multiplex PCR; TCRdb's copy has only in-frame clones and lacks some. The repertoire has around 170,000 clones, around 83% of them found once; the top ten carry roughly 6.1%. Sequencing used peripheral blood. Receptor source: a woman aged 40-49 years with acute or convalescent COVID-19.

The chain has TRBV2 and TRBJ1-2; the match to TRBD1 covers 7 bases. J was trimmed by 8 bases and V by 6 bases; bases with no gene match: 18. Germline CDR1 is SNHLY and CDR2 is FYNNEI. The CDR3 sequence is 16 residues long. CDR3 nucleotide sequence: TGTGCCAGCAGCGACCGGGACAGCCACCACGACAGGGGCTACACCTTC. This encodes CASSDRDSHHDRGYTF.

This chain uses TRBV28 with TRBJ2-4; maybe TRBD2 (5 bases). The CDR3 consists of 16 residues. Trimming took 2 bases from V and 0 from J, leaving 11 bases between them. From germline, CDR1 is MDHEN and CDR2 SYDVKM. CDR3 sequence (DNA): TGTGCCAGCAGTTTAATCGGGGAACTAGCCAAAAACATTCAGTACTTC. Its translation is CASSLIGELAKNIQYF.

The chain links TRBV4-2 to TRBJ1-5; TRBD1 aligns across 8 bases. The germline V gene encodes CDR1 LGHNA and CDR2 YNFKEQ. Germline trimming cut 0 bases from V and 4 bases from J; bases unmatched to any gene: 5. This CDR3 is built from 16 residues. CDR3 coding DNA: TGTGCCAGCAGCCAAGACGCGGACAGGGAGAATCAGCCCCAGCATTTT. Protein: CASSQDADRENQPQHF.

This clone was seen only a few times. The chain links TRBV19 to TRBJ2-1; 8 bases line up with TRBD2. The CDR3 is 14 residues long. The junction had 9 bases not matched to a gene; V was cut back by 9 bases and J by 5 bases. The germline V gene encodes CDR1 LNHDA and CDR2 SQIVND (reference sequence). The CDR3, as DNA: TGTGCCAGACTACTAGCGGAAATTGACAATGAGCAGTTCTTC. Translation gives CARLLAEIDNEQFF.

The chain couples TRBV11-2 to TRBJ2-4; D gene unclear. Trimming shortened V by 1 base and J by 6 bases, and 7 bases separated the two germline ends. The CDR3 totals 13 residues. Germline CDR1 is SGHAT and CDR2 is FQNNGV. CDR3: CASSLVELNIQYF. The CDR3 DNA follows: TGTGCCAGCAGCTTAGTGGAGTTAAACATTCAGTACTTC.

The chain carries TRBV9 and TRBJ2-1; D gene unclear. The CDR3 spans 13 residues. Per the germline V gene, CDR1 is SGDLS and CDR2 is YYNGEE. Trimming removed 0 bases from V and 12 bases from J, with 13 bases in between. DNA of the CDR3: TGTGCCAGCAGCGTAGTGTCCTCTGTCAGGCAGTTCTTC. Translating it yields CASSVVSSVRQFF. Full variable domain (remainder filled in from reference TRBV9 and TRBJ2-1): DSGVTQTPKHLITATGQRVTLRCSPRSGDLSVYWYQQSLDQGLQFLIQYYNGEERAKGNILERFSAQQFPDLHSELNLSSLELGDSALYFCASSVVSSVRQFFGPGTRLTVL.

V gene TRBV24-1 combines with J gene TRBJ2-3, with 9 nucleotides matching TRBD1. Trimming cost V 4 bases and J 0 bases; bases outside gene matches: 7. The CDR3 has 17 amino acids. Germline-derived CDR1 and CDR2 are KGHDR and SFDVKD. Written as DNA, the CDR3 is TGTGCCACCAGTGACCCTACAGGGGGCTACAGCACAGATACGCAGTATTTT. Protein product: CATSDPTGGYSTDTQYF.

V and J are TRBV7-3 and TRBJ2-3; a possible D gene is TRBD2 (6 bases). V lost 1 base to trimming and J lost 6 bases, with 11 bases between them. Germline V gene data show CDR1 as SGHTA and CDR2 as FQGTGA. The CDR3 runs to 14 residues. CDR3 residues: CASSLNGGGDTQYF. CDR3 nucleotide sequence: TGTGCCAGCAGCTTAAATGGCGGAGGGGATACGCAGTATTTT.

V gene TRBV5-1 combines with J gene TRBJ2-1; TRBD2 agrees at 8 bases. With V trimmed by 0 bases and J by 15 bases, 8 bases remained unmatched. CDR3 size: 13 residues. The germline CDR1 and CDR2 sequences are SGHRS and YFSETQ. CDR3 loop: CASSLAGAGEGFF. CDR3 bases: TGCGCCAGCAGCTTGGCCGGAGCGGGAGAGGGGTTCTTC.

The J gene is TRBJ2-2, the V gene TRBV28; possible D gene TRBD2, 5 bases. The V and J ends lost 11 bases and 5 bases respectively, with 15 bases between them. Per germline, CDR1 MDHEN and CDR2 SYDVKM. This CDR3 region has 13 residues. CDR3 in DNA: TGTGCCGCGGGCAGGACCTTAACCGGGGAGCTGTTTTTT. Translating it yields CAAGRTLTGELFF.

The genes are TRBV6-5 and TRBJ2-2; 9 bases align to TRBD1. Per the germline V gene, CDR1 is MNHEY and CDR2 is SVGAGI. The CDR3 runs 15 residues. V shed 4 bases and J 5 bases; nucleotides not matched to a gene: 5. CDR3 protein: CASSLTGGRTGELFF. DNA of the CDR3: TGTGCCAGCAGTTTGACAGGGGGAAGAACCGGGGAGCTGTTTTTT.

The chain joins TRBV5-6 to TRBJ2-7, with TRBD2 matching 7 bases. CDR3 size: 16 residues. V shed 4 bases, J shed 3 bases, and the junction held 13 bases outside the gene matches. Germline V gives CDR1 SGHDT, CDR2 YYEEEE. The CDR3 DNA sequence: TGTGCCAGCAGCCGATTGGTGGCTAGCGGAAACTACGAGCAGTACTTC. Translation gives CASSRLVASGNYEQYF.

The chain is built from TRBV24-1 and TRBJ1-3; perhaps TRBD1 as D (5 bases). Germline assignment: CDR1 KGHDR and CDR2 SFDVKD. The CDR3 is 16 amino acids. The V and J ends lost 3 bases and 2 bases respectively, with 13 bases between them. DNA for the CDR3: TGTGCCACCAGTGATGCCCGGGGGGGGACTGGAAACACCATATATTTT. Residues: CATSDARGGTGNTIYF.

The CDR3: CAWSVHTRGNTIYF. The CDR3 region has the DNA TGTGCCTGGAGTGTACACACTAGAGGAAACACCATATATTTT. V is TRBV30 and J is TRBJ1-3, with D unclear. Germline-derived CDR1 and CDR2 are GTSNPN and SVGIG (reference sequence). Trimming pared 0 bases from V and 4 bases from J, leaving 10 bases between. The CDR3 is 14 residues long.

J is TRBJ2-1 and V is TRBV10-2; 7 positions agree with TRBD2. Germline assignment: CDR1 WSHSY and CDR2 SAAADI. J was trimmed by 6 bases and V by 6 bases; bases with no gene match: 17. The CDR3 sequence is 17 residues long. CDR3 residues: CASRRGIGLGMGNEQFF. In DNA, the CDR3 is TGCGCCAGCAGGAGGGGAATCGGACTAGGTATGGGCAATGAGCAGTTCTTC.